A selection of T cell receptor beta chains follows, all from one sample in a study of T cell changes during pregnancy in multiple sclerosis. Profiling relied on immunoSEQ multiplex PCR, and the TCRdb table lists in-frame clones only, not all of them. The sample lists about 49,000 clones; about 92% were seen once. The sequences come from peripheral blood, collected after pregnancy. Receptors originate from a female donor with multiple sclerosis, enrolled in a pregnancy study. Each CDR3 is given without its conserved first and last residue. Fields, in order: J gene, V gene, CDR3 protein.

TRBJ2-7	TRBV5-1	ASTGTGGTYEQY
TRBJ1-2	TRBV4-3	ASSQAPSEGGYT
TRBJ2-3	TRBV27	ASSFSRGGTDTQY
TRBJ1-6	TRBV23-1	ASSPRGVRSPLH
TRBJ2-5	TRBV5-1	ASSFGGAETQY
TRBJ1-1	TRBV6-5	AVQLFRGNTEAF
TRBJ2-5	TRBV7-2	ASSLGTGPQETQY
TRBJ2-1	TRBV7-9	ASSPSLEEQF
TRBJ1-2	TRBV7-3	ASSYDRGHRYGYT
TRBJ2-5	TRBV10-3	AIRGQEETQY
TRBJ1-4	TRBV2	ASSFDRDNEKLF
TRBJ2-3	TRBV7-9	ASSPTDTQY
TRBJ1-4	TRBV9	ASSWEGATNEKLF
TRBJ2-2	TRBV12-5	ASGLVQNGELF
TRBJ1-4	TRBV4-3	ASSPQDRERKLF
TRBJ2-2	TRBV11-1	ASSWAGSGELF
TRBJ1-3	TRBV7-2	ASSLTPSGQGGGNTIY
TRBJ2-3	TRBV5-1	ASSPGAGLLGSRDTQY
TRBJ1-4	TRBV30	AWGLEKLF
TRBJ1-3	TRBV7-4	ASSFRDRGPGNTIY
TRBJ1-1	TRBV7-8	ASSQRGGFGTEAF
TRBJ2-1	TRBV7-3	ASSPWDRGTYNEQF
TRBJ2-3	TRBV7-2	ASSSGQRTDTQY
TRBJ2-1	TRBV2	ASSEAGLAGYEQF
TRBJ2-7	TRBV18	ASSIRDTPFYEQY
TRBJ2-3	TRBV9	ASSVGPAGRNTQY
TRBJ2-7	TRBV9	ASSGGQGLDEQY
TRBJ1-3	TRBV6-1	ASRFSPQEGNTIY
TRBJ2-1	TRBV7-2	ASSLGGRDEQF
TRBJ1-3	TRBV27	ASSLGGGSGNTIY
TRBJ1-5	TRBV18	ASSPPGFRSNQPQH
TRBJ2-2	TRBV5-4	ASSLWLAGGTGELF